The clone carrying this T cell receptor (beta chain) appeared a single time. Between the trimmed V and J ends, which lost 4 bases and 0 bases, there was a span of 13 bases. CDR1 and CDR2 from the germline V gene are SGHRS and YFSETQ. There are 16 residues in the CDR3. Methods used by the authors: Estimates of nucleated cell counts were drawn from the amplification of reference gene primers. Libraries were prepared by immunoSEQ multiplex PCR; TCRdb keeps only in-frame clonotypes and omits some of them. Clone size and the V and J calls come from that table; the DNA yielded D and trimming. The table shows 200,000 to 250,000 clones, with approximately 86% occurring only once. This sample was included in a study of blood T cell repertoires in COVID-19. Study information: Samples of COVID-19 (acute and convalescent) were obtained from the United States, Italy and Spain.

Participants came from about 24 US areas, aged about 18 to 89 years. Participant-given clinical history determined each cohort assignment. The source material was PBMCs or T cells enriched from blood (not recorded which). The TCR was taken from a woman between 45 and 65 years old who had recovered from COVID-19. V is TRBV5-1 and J is TRBJ2-2, with a weak D call TRBD1 (6 bases). DNA for the CDR3: TGCGCCAGCAGCGAAAAGGACAGAACGAACACCGGGGAGCTGTTTTTT. Its translation: CASSEKDRTNTGELFF.